This entry describes one TCR beta chain. The sample originates from a study of blood T cell repertoires in COVID-19. Across the whole study: Specimens from acute and convalescent COVID-19 originated in the United States, Italy and Spain.

Profiled with immunoSEQ multiplex PCR; TCRdb holds only in-frame clones, not every one. Of about 160,000 clones listed, approximately 90% are singletons. This clonotype was obtained from a man aged 25-45 years with COVID-19, enrolled during active disease. Sequenced material: peripheral blood.

CDR3 in amino acids: CASSSRARETQYF. CDR3 nucleotides: TGTGCCAGCAGCTCCCGAGCCCGGGAGACCCAGTACTTC. The V and J genes are TRBV11-2 and TRBJ2-5; D is undetermined. The germline gives CDR1 SGHAT, CDR2 FQNNGV. There are 13 residues in the CDR3. V lost 4 bases and J 5 bases, leaving 11 bases between the germline ends.